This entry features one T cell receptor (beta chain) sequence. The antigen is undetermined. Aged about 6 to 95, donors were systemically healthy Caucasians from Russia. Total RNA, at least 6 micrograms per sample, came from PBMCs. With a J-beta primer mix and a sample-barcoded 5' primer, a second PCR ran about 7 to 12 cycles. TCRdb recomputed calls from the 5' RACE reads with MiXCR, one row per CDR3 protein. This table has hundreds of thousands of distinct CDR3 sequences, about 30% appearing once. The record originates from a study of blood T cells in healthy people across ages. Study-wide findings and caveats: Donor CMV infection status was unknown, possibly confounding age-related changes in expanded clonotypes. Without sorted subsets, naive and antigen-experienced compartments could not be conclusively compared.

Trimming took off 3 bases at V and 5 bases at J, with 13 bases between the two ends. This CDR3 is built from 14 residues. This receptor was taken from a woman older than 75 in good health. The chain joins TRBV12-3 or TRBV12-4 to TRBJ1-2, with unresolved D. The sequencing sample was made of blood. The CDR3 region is CASSLTRRAYGYTF. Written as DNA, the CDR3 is TGTGCCAGCAGTTTGACCCGGCGTGCGTATGGCTACACCTTC.